These 10 T cell receptor beta chains share one sample of origin, sequenced in a study of blood T cells in healthy people across ages. Then a second PCR, running roughly 7 to 11 cycles, was carried out with a sample-barcoded 5' primer and a J-beta primer mix. TCRdb called the 5' RACE reads again in MiXCR, with one record for every CDR3 protein. The sample includes more than 500,000 distinct CDR3 sequences, 25% to 30% of them seen just once. Source material: blood. These receptor sequences come from a woman between 70 and 85 years old in good health.

This clonotype was observed a few times. J is TRBJ2-2 and V is TRBV5-1, with a possible D match to TRBD1 (6 bases). The CDR3 consists of 15 residues. Germline assignment: CDR1 SGHRS and CDR2 YFSETQ. The germline V and J ends were trimmed by 6 bases and 2 bases, with 14 bases remaining between them. The CDR3 loop reads CASTQGTTNTGELFF. CDR3 sequence (DNA): TGCGCCAGCACCCAGGGGACAACCAACACCGGGGAGCTGTTTTTT.

This sequence joins TRBV7-2 and TRBJ2-5, with unresolved D. The end of the DNA is better explained by TRBJ2-7, so the J call may be wrong. CDR1 is SGHTA and CDR2 is FQGNSA in the germline V gene. The CDR3 extends over 11 amino acids. The CDR3 DNA is TGTGCCAGCAGCTTCCACAACGAGCAGTACTTC. Its translation is CASSFHNEQYF.

The V and J genes are TRBV9 and TRBJ2-1; TRBD2 is a possible D gene (6 bases). With the DNA end fitting TRBJ2-7 better, the J assignment may be wrong. The germline V gene encodes CDR1 SGDLS and CDR2 YYNGEE. The CDR3 is 15 residues long. The DNA of the CDR3 is TGTGCCAGCAGTATTAGCGGTTCCCCTTCGGGTGAGCAGTACTTC. The encoded protein is CASSISGSPSGEQYF.

The rearrangement joins TRBV18 to TRBJ2-3; 9 bases agree with TRBD2. The V segment lost 2 bases and the J segment 2 bases; nucleotides outside the gene matches: 5. The CDR3 extends over 16 amino acids. CDR1 and CDR2 (germline): KGHSH, LQKENI. The CDR3 nucleotides are TGTGCCAGCTCACCAGAGCGGGGGGCTTCCACAGATACGCAGTATTTT. Translated, it gives CASSPERGASTDTQYF.

The chain couples TRBV6-5 to TRBJ1-3; 8 bases are a match to TRBD1. Germline lookup yields CDR1 MNHEY and CDR2 SVGAGI. This CDR3 has 14 amino acids. V was clipped by 6 bases and J by 2 bases; unmatched bases: 3. The CDR3 loop reads CASRTGVAGNTIYF. The CDR3 DNA is TGTGCCAGCAGGACAGGGGTAGCTGGAAACACCATATATTTT.

In this sample, this clonotype turned up a few times. The chain uses TRBV11-3 and TRBJ2-2; TRBD1 matches 7 bases. Germline V CDR1 and CDR2: SGHNT, YENEEA. Trimming cost V 5 bases and J 5 bases; bases outside gene matches: 5. The CDR3 sequence is 14 residues long. Here the CDR3 DNA reads TGTGCCAGCAGCCGAGAGACAGGGACCGGGGAGCTGTTTTTT. This gives the protein CASSRETGTGELFF.

This clonotype was detected only a few times. This rearrangement joins TRBV7-2 to TRBJ2-3, with TRBD2 identical over 14 bases. The V gene end was trimmed by 3 bases and the J gene end by 6 bases; junction bases not matched to a gene: 8. Germline values: CDR1 SGHTA, CDR2 FQGNSA. The CDR3 is 17 amino acids. The CDR3 nucleotides read TGTGCCAGCAGCTTCGGACTAGCGGGGGGTAAAGGGGATACGCAGTATTTT. Its protein is CASSFGLAGGKGDTQYF.

This clonotype was picked up a small number of times. This chain uses TRBV7-2 with TRBJ2-1; tentative D call: TRBD2 (6 bases). There are 13 residues in the CDR3. CDR1 SGHTA and CDR2 FQGNSA come from the germline V gene. Trimming stripped 7 bases from V and 5 bases from J, with 12 bases between. In DNA form, the CDR3 reads TGTGCCAGCACCCAACGGGGGAACAATGAGCAGTTCTTC. It encodes CASTQRGNNEQFF.

The rearrangement joins TRBV27 to TRBJ2-1; no clear D gene. This CDR3 has 13 residues. Germline V lookup: CDR1 MNHEY, CDR2 SMNVEV (reference sequence). Trimming removed 3 bases at V and 5 bases at J, with 8 bases between. CDR3 protein: CASSFSTNNEQFF. The CDR3 region has the DNA TGTGCCAGCAGTTTCTCGACCAACAATGAGCAGTTCTTC.

The chain recombines TRBV20-1 with TRBJ2-5; 7 nucleotides line up with TRBD1. The CDR3 loop spans 13 amino acids. Per germline, CDR1 DFQATT and CDR2 SNEGSKA (reference sequence). With V trimmed by 6 bases and J by 5 bases, 9 bases remained unmatched. CDR3 sequence: CSANPQGPETQYF. For the CDR3, the DNA is TGCAGTGCAAACCCACAGGGGCCGGAGACCCAGTACTTC.